A single sample is the source of the 23 T cell receptor beta chains below, sequenced in a study of T cells after yellow fever vaccination. TCRdb re-called the 5' RACE reads with MiXCR, one entry per CDR3 protein. There are roughly 310,000 distinct CDR3 sequences in the sample; more than 3% occur only once, and around 20% lies in the top ten. The sequenced sample was PBMCs, obtained on the day of the yellow fever booster vaccination. The receptors were gathered from a man aged 18-30 years who received the YFV17D yellow fever vaccine.

This clonotype was picked up many times. Relative to the germline gene, one junction end is altered; a read error may explain this. The CDR3 DNA is TGTGCCAGCAGCCCACTTTCCGCGGGGGCTGACGCTTTCTTT. Translating gives CASSPLSAGADAFF. The chain employs TRBV5-8 and TRBJ1-1, with D possibly matching TRBD1 (6 bases). The CDR3 extends over 14 amino acids. CDR1 and CDR2 from the germline V gene are SGHTS and YDEGEE.

This clonotype was picked up many times. This chain links TRBV7-6 with TRBJ2-1; tentatively, D is TRBD2 (5 bases). The CDR3 covers 14 residues. The germline CDR1 and CDR2 sequences are SGHVS and FNYEAQ. Trimming removed 5 bases from V and 7 bases from J, with 15 bases in between. CDR3 DNA: TGTGCCAGCAGCCCTCGTCGGGGAAGTAATGAGCAGTTCTTC. Protein sequence: CASSPRRGSNEQFF.

The chain combines TRBV4-1 with TRBJ2-7; D may match TRBD1 or TRBD2 (5 bases each). The CDR3 loop spans 15 amino acids. The germline gives CDR1 MGHRA, CDR2 YSYEKL. V lost 5 bases, J lost 2 bases, and 16 bases lay in between. The CDR3 nucleotides read TGCGCCAGCAGCGCCGGTGAGGGGAATACCTACGAGCAGTACTTC. Protein product: CASSAGEGNTYEQYF.

V usage is TRBV6-1 and J usage is TRBJ2-7; TRBD1 is a possible D gene (6 bases). CDR1 and CDR2 (germline): MNHNS, SASEGT. The CDR3 runs 16 residues. V lost 3 bases to trimming and J lost 0 bases, with 15 bases between them. CDR3 sequence: CASSEEGTLFSYEQYF. CDR3 bases: TGTGCCAGCAGTGAGGAAGGGACACTATTCTCCTACGAGCAGTACTTC.

This clonotype was detected ten times or more. This chain joins TRBV12-3 or TRBV12-4 and TRBJ1-3, with 9 bases fitting TRBD1. This CDR3 has 15 residues. The V and J ends lost 5 bases and 3 bases, in that order; junction bases with no gene match: 5. The CDR3 DNA reads TGTGCCAGCAGTCAACAGGGGGCAAGTGGAAACACCATATATTTT. Translation: CASSQQGASGNTIYF.

This clonotype was seen more than once but under ten times. The chain uses TRBV7-9 and TRBJ2-7; 10 bases are shared with TRBD2. The ends lost 6 bases at V and 5 bases at J; junction bases unmatched: 7. The CDR3 sequence is 14 residues long. Germline CDR1 is SEHNR and CDR2 is FQNEAQ (reference sequence). The CDR3 sequence: CASSSLAGSDEQYV. Here the CDR3 DNA reads TGTGCCAGCAGTTCACTAGCGGGGAGCGACGAGCAGTACGTC.

The genes are TRBV7-9 and TRBJ2-7; D is uncertain. The V gene's germline CDR1 is SEHNR and CDR2 FQNEAQ (reference sequence). V dropped 2 bases and J dropped 1 base, with 0 bases sitting between them. The CDR3 runs to 11 residues. The CDR3 here is CASSLSYEQYV. CDR3 nucleotide sequence: TGTGCCAGCAGCTTATCCTACGAGCAGTACGTC.

In its sample, this clonotype was seen a few times. The chain recombines TRBV4-2 with TRBJ1-1; unclear D gene. V dropped 2 bases and J dropped 1 base, with 14 bases sitting between them. The CDR3 is 16 amino acids. CDR1 and CDR2 (germline): LGHNA, YNFKEQ. CDR3 DNA sequence: TGTGCCAGCAGCCAAAGGTTGGGTCAGTCGAACACTGAAGCTTTCTTT. Protein sequence: CASSQRLGQSNTEAFF.

This clonotype was counted at least ten times. The V call is TRBV7-3, the J call TRBJ2-1; 9 bases align to TRBD1. This CDR3 has 15 residues. V was pared by 2 bases and J by 2 bases, with 1 base of the junction left unmatched. Germline V gene lookup returns CDR1 SGHTA and CDR2 FQGTGA. The CDR3 reads CASSLDRGTYNEQFF. CDR3 nucleotides: TGTGCCAGCAGCTTAGACAGGGGGACCTACAATGAGCAGTTCTTC. The full variable domain, with the rest looked up from reference TRBV7-3 and TRBJ2-1, is GAGVSQTPSNKVTEKGKYVELRCDPISGHTALYWYRQSLGQGPEFLIYFQGTGAADDSGLPNDRFFAVRPEGSVSTLKIQRTERGDSAVYLCASSLDRGTYNEQFFGPGTRLTVL.

This clonotype was picked up many times. The genes are TRBV5-6 and TRBJ1-3; D is perhaps TRBD1 (6 bases). This CDR3 has 16 residues. Germline values: CDR1 SGHDT, CDR2 YYEEEE. Trimming stripped 1 base from V and 0 bases from J, with 11 bases between. The CDR3 here is CASSLLGGYSGNTIYF. The CDR3, as DNA: TGTGCCAGCAGCTTGTTGGGGGGCTACTCTGGAAACACCATATATTTT.

The gene calls are TRBV29-1 and TRBJ2-4; 9 positions agree with TRBD2. Trimming at V came to 3 bases and at J to 1 base, leaving 4 bases not matched to a gene. Germline loops: CDR1 SQVTM, CDR2 ANQGSEA. The CDR3 consists of 15 residues. The CDR3: CSVEKTSGAKNIQYF. Written as DNA, the CDR3 is TGCAGCGTTGAGAAAACTAGCGGGGCCAAAAACATTCAGTACTTC.

A few counts support this clonotype. V and J are TRBV12-3 or TRBV12-4 and TRBJ2-6; D may match TRBD1 or TRBD2 (7 bases each). The CDR3 is 20 amino acids. Between the trimmed V and J ends, which lost 7 bases and 3 bases, there was a span of 28 bases. The DNA for the CDR3 is TGTGCCAGCACTTCCCAGGGGAGGGGGCTGTTAACTAGTGGGGCCAACGTCCTGACTTTC. Encoded protein: CASTSQGRGLLTSGANVLTF.

This clonotype was detected many times. The chain recombines TRBV4-1 with TRBJ2-2; a weak D match, TRBD1 (6 bases). Germline lookup yields CDR1 MGHRA and CDR2 YSYEKL. V shed 6 bases and J shed 6 bases, with 29 bases lying between them. The CDR3 is 19 amino acids. In DNA, the CDR3 is TGCGCCAGCAGTACTTACCTCGGGACACTCTTGGCGGCGGCCGGGGAGCTGTTTTTT. Protein: CASSTYLGTLLAAAGELFF.

CDR3 sequence: CASSEWVAGTDTQYF. The DNA for the CDR3 is TGCGCCAGCAGTGAGTGGGTAGCGGGCACAGATACGCAGTATTTT. The chain joins TRBV10-2 to TRBJ2-3; a weak D match, TRBD2 (6 bases). This CDR3 has 15 residues. Trimming pared 1 base from V and 1 base from J, leaving 9 bases between. CDR1 and CDR2 from the germline V gene are WSHSY and SAAADI.

The V call is TRBV7-8, the J call TRBJ2-5, with TRBD1 identical over 7 bases. CDR3 length: 15 amino acids. Trimming took 5 bases from V and 5 from J; bases not matched to a gene: 11. Germline V gives CDR1 SGHVS, CDR2 FQNEAQ. The CDR3 sequence: CASSLRTGRWETQYF. In DNA, the CDR3 is TGTGCCAGCAGCCTCCGGACAGGTCGGTGGGAGACCCAGTACTTC.

This clonotype was observed many times. The gene calls are TRBV20-1 and TRBJ1-3, with TRBD1 matching 7 bases. V lost 6 bases and J lost 0; bases outside the gene matches: 8. Germline-derived CDR1 and CDR2 are DFQATT and SNEGSKA (reference sequence). This CDR3 spans 15 amino acids. Written as DNA, the CDR3 is TGCAGTGCCCACATGACAGGGCTCTCTGGAAACACCATATATTTT. Protein product: CSAHMTGLSGNTIYF.

This clonotype was counted many times. The rearrangement joins TRBV6-1 to TRBJ2-7; no clear D. V shed 7 bases and J shed 2 bases, with 12 bases lying between them. The CDR3 consists of 13 residues. Germline V gene lookup returns CDR1 MNHNS and CDR2 SASEGT. The CDR3 loop is CASTEPETYEQYV. CDR3 DNA sequence: TGTGCCAGCACCGAACCGGAGACCTACGAGCAGTACGTC.

CDR3 DNA: TGTGCCAGCAGCGTAGGAGTCACAGGGGGCACCGGGGAGCTGTTTTTT. Translating it yields CASSVGVTGGTGELFF. This sequence joins TRBV9 and TRBJ2-2; TRBD1 agrees at 8 bases. The trim removed 0 bases at V and 4 bases at J, leaving 5 bases unmatched. The length of the CDR3 is 16 residues. The germline CDR1 and CDR2 sequences are SGDLS and YYNGEE.

This clonotype was counted ten times or more. This chain joins TRBV15 and TRBJ2-3; the D call may be TRBD1 or TRBD2 (6 bases each). V lost 6 bases and J lost 2, with 9 bases in between. The CDR3 contains 13 residues. The V gene's germline CDR1 is LNHNV and CDR2 YYDKDF (reference sequence). CDR3 nucleotide sequence: TGTGCCACCAGGGAGGGGGTCACAGATACGCAGTATTTT. It translates to CATREGVTDTQYF. Full variable domain (rest looked up from reference TRBV15 and TRBJ2-3): DAMVIQNPRYQVTQFGKPVTLSCSQTLNHNVMYWYQQKSSQAPKLLFHYYDKDFNNEADTPDNFQSRRPNTSFCFLDIRSPGLGDTAMYLCATREGVTDTQYFGPGTRLTVL.

In its sample, this clonotype was seen many times. The chain combines TRBV6-5 with TRBJ1-1; 7 bases align to TRBD1. With 5 bases clipped from V and 0 bases from J, the junction kept 3 bases outside the gene matches. CDR3 length: 14 residues. The germline gives CDR1 MNHEY, CDR2 SVGAGI. The CDR3 region has the DNA TGTGCCAGCAGTGGGACAGACATGAACACTGAAGCTTTCTTT. Its protein product is CASSGTDMNTEAFF.

There are many counts of this clonotype. V gene TRBV27 combines with J gene TRBJ2-1; D tentatively reads TRBD1 or TRBD2 (5 bases each). Germline lookup yields CDR1 MNHEY and CDR2 SMNVEV (reference sequence). Between the trimmed V and J ends, which lost 1 base and 8 bases, there was a span of 15 bases. The CDR3 sequence is 15 residues long. The CDR3 loop is CASSLWDPGSDEQFF. The CDR3 region has the DNA TGTGCCAGCAGTTTATGGGACCCGGGGTCCGATGAGCAGTTCTTC.

The sample holds a few counts of this clonotype. The chain couples TRBV4-1 to TRBJ1-5; D unclear. The V end lost 4 bases, the J end lost 3 bases, and 13 bases lay between the germline ends. Germline V gene sequence: CDR1 MGHRA, CDR2 YSYEKL. The CDR3 loop spans 15 amino acids. The CDR3 DNA reads as TGCGCCAGCAGCCGGAAGGAAACAGACAATCAGCCCCAGCATTTT. It specifies CASSRKETDNQPQHF.

This clonotype occurred many times. The V call is TRBV14, the J call TRBJ2-1; D may match TRBD1 or TRBD2 (5 bases each). Germline V gene data show CDR1 as SGHDN and CDR2 as FVKESK. CDR3 size: 14 residues. The V end was cut by 6 bases, the J end by 6 bases, with 15 bases between. The CDR3 here is CASRGPRQGNEQFF. CDR3 sequence (DNA): TGTGCCAGCAGGGGACCCCGGCAAGGCAATGAGCAGTTCTTC.